Here is one TCR beta chain with its context. The data originate from a study of blood T cell repertoires in COVID-19. This table comes from immunoSEQ multiplex PCR, and its TCRdb copy is limited to in-frame clones, with some not included. Here the sample spans 35,000 to 45,000 clones, around 88% being singletons. This TCR derives from a human donor in a cohort sampled during active COVID-19. Sequencing input: peripheral blood.

CDR3 nucleotide sequence: TGTGCCAGCAGCCAAGTCCGGGACAGGGATGGAAAACTGTTTTTT. It yields the protein CASSQVRDRDGKLFF. The chain combines TRBV3-1 (or the pseudogene TRBV3-2) with TRBJ1-4; TRBD1 matches at 9 bases. Germline V gives CDR1 LGHDT, CDR2 YNNKEL (reference sequence). V dropped 1 base and J dropped 10; count of bases not matched to a gene: 7. The CDR3 sequence is 15 residues long.